This is a list of T cell receptor beta chains from one sample in a study of T-cell reconstitution after alpha-beta-depleted transplantation in children. TCRdb re-analysed the PCR reads in MiXCR, keeping a single row per CDR3 protein. The data show 200,000 to 250,000 distinct CDR3 sequences, 9.5% to 15% seen once. This specimen consisted of PBMCs from the stem cell graft donor, obtained from the stem cell graft. Receptors were obtained from a human donor who donated a stem cell graft to a child with acute lymphoblastic leukemia. Each CDR3 is given with its conserved first and last residue. The order of the fields is D gene, J gene, clone size, V gene, CDR3 protein, CDR3 DNA. D genes are given only for firm matches. Part of the rows lack a size; the others show once, few, many or a class for expanded clones.

- | TRBJ2-1 | many | TRBV14 | CASSPLTGPRYNEQFF | TGTGCCAGCAGCCCCTTGACCGGACCCCGCTACAATGAGCAGTTCTTC
- | TRBJ2-7 | many | TRBV10-3 | CAISESRGDYYEQYF | TGTGCCATCAGTGAGTCGAGAGGGGATTACTACGAGCAGTACTTC
- | TRBJ2-7 | many | TRBV11-3 | CASSFPGEGEQYF | TGTGCCAGCAGCTTCCCAGGGGAGGGCGAGCAGTACTTC
- | TRBJ2-3 | many | TRBV30 | CAWAAVGEQYF | TGTGCCTGGGCGGCTGTGGGTGAGCAGTATTTT
- | TRBJ2-1 | - | TRBV29-1 | CSVAPSFSYNEQFF | TGCAGCGTTGCGCCGAGCTTCTCCTACAATGAGCAGTTCTTC
- | TRBJ2-5 | many | TRBV27 | CASSPGGSQETQYF | TGTGCCAGCAGTCCCGGCGGCAGTCAAGAGACCCAGTACTTC
TRBD2 | TRBJ2-5 | many | TRBV9 | CASSVSGGVETQYF | TGTGCCAGCAGCGTAAGCGGGGGGGTGGAGACCCAGTACTTC
- | TRBJ1-4 | many | TRBV29-1 | CSVRPNEKLFF | TGCAGCGTCAGGCCTAATGAAAAACTGTTTTTT
- | TRBJ2-2 | medium-sized | TRBV4-2 | CASSQDFGGTGELFF | TGTGCCAGCAGCCAAGATTTCGGGGGCACCGGGGAGCTGTTTTTT
TRBD2 | TRBJ2-3 | many | TRBV9 | CASSASGPSTDTQYF | TGTGCCAGCAGCGCTAGCGGGCCTAGCACAGATACGCAGTATTTT
- | TRBJ2-7 | many | TRBV5-1 | CASSIPHDSAISYEQYF | TGCGCCAGCAGCATCCCTCACGACAGCGCCATCTCCTACGAGCAGTACTTC
- | TRBJ2-7 | many | TRBV29-1 | CSVGDFRGEQYF | TGCAGCGTTGGGGACTTTCGGGGGGAGCAGTACTTC
- | TRBJ2-4 | - | TRBV7-9 | CASNRDIENSQYF | TGTGCCAGCAACCGGGACATAGAAAACAGTCAGTACTTC
TRBD2 | TRBJ2-1 | - | TRBV29-1 | CSVGREGRYNEQFF | TGCAGCGTTGGGCGGGAGGGCCGTTACAATGAGCAGTTCTTC
- | TRBJ1-3 | many | TRBV5-1 | CASSPGTTGNTIYF | TGCGCCAGCAGCCCCGGAACTACTGGAAACACCATATATTTT
- | TRBJ2-2 | few | TRBV9 | CASSVAGSTGELFF | TGTGCCAGCAGCGTAGCGGGCAGTACCGGGGAGCTGTTTTTT
- | TRBJ2-1 | many | TRBV10-3 | CAISDVGNEQFF | TGTGCCATCAGTGATGTGGGCAATGAGCAGTTCTTC
- | TRBJ1-5 | many | TRBV4-1 | CASSQDKSRANQPQHF | TGCGCCAGCAGCCAAGATAAAAGCAGGGCCAATCAGCCCCAGCATTTT
- | TRBJ2-1 | medium-sized | TRBV27 | CASSSGGGGSSYNEQFF | TGTGCCAGCAGTTCCGGGGGAGGGGGCAGCTCCTACAATGAGCAGTTCTTC
- | TRBJ1-1 | many | TRBV12-3/TRBV12-4 | CASTRHLLQNTEAFF | TGTGCCAGCACCCGACACCTACTTCAGAACACTGAAGCTTTCTTT
TRBD1 | TRBJ2-7 | many | TRBV7-2 | CASSPGTVYEQYF | TGTGCCAGCAGCCCCGGGACAGTCTACGAGCAGTACTTC
- | TRBJ2-5 | many | TRBV9 | CASSVEQAGTQYF | TGTGCCAGCAGCGTAGAACAGGCAGGGACCCAGTACTTC
- | TRBJ2-3 | many | TRBV18 | CASSPEDTQYF | TGTGCCAGCAGCCCCGAGGATACGCAGTATTTT
TRBD2 | TRBJ2-1 | many | TRBV29-1 | CSAEPRLAGGHNEQFF | TGCAGCGCCGAACCCAGACTAGCGGGGGGCCATAATGAGCAGTTCTTC
- | TRBJ2-7 | many | TRBV30 | CAWIRGYEQYF | TGTGCCTGGATACGAGGCTACGAGCAGTACTTC
- | TRBJ2-7 | many | TRBV5-4 | CASSLDINEQYF | TGTGCCAGCAGCTTGGATATTAACGAGCAGTACTTC
- | TRBJ2-1 | few | TRBV3-1 | CASSRRYIGGADGDEQFF | TGTGCCAGCAGCCGACGCTACATAGGGGGGGCTGATGGCGATGAGCAGTTCTTC
TRBD1 | TRBJ1-2 | many | TRBV6-1 | CASSPRTGKADYGYTF | TGTGCCAGCAGCCCCCGGACAGGGAAGGCGGACTATGGCTACACCTTC
- | TRBJ1-1 | many | TRBV6-2/TRBV6-3 | CASRTGLTEAFF | TGTGCCAGCAGAACAGGGTTGACTGAAGCTTTCTTT
TRBD1 | TRBJ1-1 | many | TRBV6-1 | CASKLKTTGVGEAFF | TGTGCCAGCAAATTGAAAACCACAGGGGTTGGTGAAGCTTTCTTT
TRBD1 | TRBJ1-5 | many | TRBV12-3/TRBV12-4 | CASSLGQGTQPQHF | TGTGCCAGCAGTTTGGGACAGGGGACTCAGCCCCAGCATTTT
- | TRBJ1-5 | many | TRBV6-5 | CASRRYSNQPQHF | TGTGCCAGCAGGCGTTATAGCAATCAGCCCCAGCATTTT
TRBD1 | TRBJ2-7 | many | TRBV15 | CATSSRDSEYEQYF | TGTGCCACCAGCAGCCGGGACAGCGAATACGAGCAGTACTTC
- | TRBJ1-5 | many | TRBV6-2/TRBV6-3 | CASSSSRHQPQHF | TGTGCCAGCAGTTCTAGCCGCCATCAGCCCCAGCATTTT
- | TRBJ2-5 | many | TRBV20-1 | CSASKFGTEQETQYF | TGCAGTGCTAGTAAATTTGGGACGGAACAAGAGACCCAGTACTTC
TRBD1 | TRBJ1-1 | - | TRBV3-1 | CACSPGDRVVINMNTEAFF | TGTGCCTGCAGTCCAGGGGACAGGGTCGTTATTAACATGAACACTGAAGCTTTCTTT
- | TRBJ1-2 | many | TRBV7-2 | CASSPTGPTPNYGYTF | TGTGCCAGCAGCCCAACAGGGCCCACCCCTAACTATGGCTACACCTTC
- | TRBJ1-1 | - | TRBV7-9 | CASSSGTLTEAFF | TGTGCCAGCAGCTCCGGGACACTCACTGAAGCTTTCTTT
- | TRBJ1-6 | many | TRBV5-1 | CASSLYLGLNSPLHF | TGCGCCAGCAGCTTGTATCTGGGACTGAATTCACCCCTCCACTTT
- | TRBJ2-1 | many | TRBV27 | CASTPEGYNEQFF | TGTGCCAGCACCCCGGAGGGTTACAATGAGCAGTTCTTC
- | TRBJ2-5 | many | TRBV29-1 | CSVREYQETQYF | TGCAGCGTTCGGGAGTACCAAGAGACCCAGTACTTC
TRBD1 | TRBJ2-7 | - | TRBV7-9 | CASSWDRDPHEQYF | TGTGCCAGCAGCTGGGACAGGGACCCTCACGAGCAGTACTTC